Presented here are 13 T cell receptor beta chains from one specimen sequenced in a study of identical twins. TCRdb re-called the 5' RACE reads through MiXCR, storing one row per CDR3 protein. The repertoire includes over 550,000 distinct CDR3 sequences, about 7% of them detected once, and 1.6% sits in the top ten. A further study also used this sample, focusing on yellow fever vaccine responses in identical twins.

Input material: PBMCs. These receptors were obtained from a woman aged 18-29 years in good health.

The chain links TRBV28 to TRBJ2-2; D unresolved. The CDR3 runs to 12 residues. Germline V gene sequence: CDR1 MDHEN, CDR2 SYDVKM. CDR3 sequence reads: CARPPVTGELFF. The CDR3 nucleotides read TGTGCGAGGCCCCCGGTCACCGGGGAGCTGTTTTTT.

This clonotype came up many times. The rearrangement uses TRBV24-1 and TRBJ2-1, with D maybe TRBD2 (5 bases). This CDR3 spans 16 amino acids. The germline gives CDR1 KGHDR, CDR2 SFDVKD. Between the trimmed V and J ends, which lost 3 bases and 2 bases, there was a span of 13 bases. CDR3 coding DNA: TGTGCCACCAGTGATCAAACTAGTCCTGCCTACAATGAGCAGTTCTTC. It encodes CATSDQTSPAYNEQFF.

This clonotype was recorded at least ten times. This chain joins TRBV29-1 and TRBJ2-7; 10 bases are a match to TRBD2. The V gene's germline CDR1 is SQVTM and CDR2 ANQGSEA. The V and J ends lost 4 bases and 5 bases, in that order; junction bases with no gene match: 5. This CDR3 contains 13 residues. The CDR3 loop is CSVGLAGVNEQYF. The CDR3 DNA reads TGCAGCGTTGGCCTAGCGGGAGTCAACGAGCAGTACTTC.

This clonotype was seen a handful of times. J is TRBJ2-7 and V is TRBV18; 10 bases match TRBD1. V lost 3 bases to trimming and J lost 5 bases; unmatched junction nucleotides: 7. CDR3 size: 15 residues. The germline gives CDR1 KGHSH, CDR2 LQKENI. The CDR3 nucleotides read TGTGCCAGCTCACCCAGCGGGACAGGGGACCACGAGCAGTACGTC. Translated: CASSPSGTGDHEQYV.

This chain joins TRBV10-3 and TRBJ2-2; the D gene is possibly TRBD1 (7 bases). This CDR3 spans 15 amino acids. Germline V gene sequence: CDR1 ENHRY, CDR2 SYGVKD. V was clipped by 6 bases and J by 7 bases, with 18 bases between them. This CDR3 is CAIRATGTEGGELFF. DNA for the CDR3: TGTGCCATCAGGGCGACAGGGACGGAGGGCGGGGAGCTGTTTTTT.

This clonotype has only a few counts. V gene TRBV19 combines with J gene TRBJ1-1; D is ambiguous. The length of the CDR3 is 15 residues. In germline, CDR1 is LNHDA, CDR2 SQIVND (reference sequence). Trimming left V 7 bases short and J 3 bases short, with 18 bases between. CDR3 coding DNA: TGTGCCAGTATGTCAGGACTCGGCGGCTACACTGAAGCTTTCTTT. It translates to CASMSGLGGYTEAFF.

This clonotype was recorded a few times. The chain uses TRBV13 and TRBJ2-2; D is unresolved. The CDR3 totals 13 residues. CDR1 PRHDT and CDR2 FYEKMQ come from the germline V gene (reference sequence). The ends were cut back, 5 bases at V and 7 bases at J, with 11 bases in the middle. The CDR3 region is CASSPNFGGELFF. CDR3 DNA sequence: TGTGCCAGCAGCCCCAACTTTGGCGGGGAGCTGTTTTTT.

This clonotype was seen a handful of times. In DNA form, the CDR3 reads TGTGCCAGCAGCTTAGGGCCGCTTCATACCGCCAACGTCCTGACTTTC. Protein product: CASSLGPLHTANVLTF. This chain links TRBV7-2 with TRBJ2-6; D is ambiguous. Trimming took 1 base from V and 7 from J, leaving 14 bases between them. This CDR3 spans 16 amino acids. The V gene's germline CDR1 is SGHTA and CDR2 FQGNSA. Supplemented by reference TRBV7-2 and TRBJ2-6, the full variable domain reads GAGVSQSPSNKVTEKGKDVELRCDPISGHTALYWYRQSLGQGLEFLIYFQGNSAPDKSGLPSDRFSAERTGGSVSTLTIQRTQQEDSAVYLCASSLGPLHTANVLTFGAGSRLTVL.

This clonotype showed up many times. The CDR3 protein is CASSPLGGLAGGYEQFF. CDR3 bases: TGCGCCAGCAGCCCGCTGGGTGGGTTAGCGGGAGGATATGAGCAGTTCTTC. V usage is TRBV5-1 and J usage is TRBJ2-1; 10 bases line up with TRBD2. Germline CDR1 and CDR2: SGHRS and YFSETQ. V trimming: 4 bases; J trimming: 8 bases; junction bases outside the gene matches: 15. The CDR3 is made up of 17 amino acids. The full variable domain, with the rest looked up from reference TRBV5-1 and TRBJ2-1, is KAGVTQTPRYLIKTRGQQVTLSCSPISGHRSVSWYQQTPGQGLQFLFEYFSETQRNKGNFPGRFSGRQFSNSRSEMNVSTLELGDSALYLCASSPLGGLAGGYEQFFGPGTRLTVL.

This clonotype was counted only a few times. The chain links TRBV6-1 to TRBJ1-4, with 7 nucleotides matching TRBD1. Germline V gene data show CDR1 as MNHNS and CDR2 as SASEGT. The CDR3 is made up of 15 amino acids. V lost 5 bases, J lost 1 base, and 4 bases stayed unmatched. The CDR3 here is CASSRQGITNEKLFF. CDR3 in DNA: TGTGCCAGCAGTAGACAGGGAATAACTAATGAAAAACTGTTTTTT.

This clonotype was found a few times. V and J are TRBV14 and TRBJ2-3; 7 bases line up with TRBD1. Germline CDR1 is SGHDN and CDR2 is FVKESK. The CDR3 runs 17 residues. V gave up 3 bases and J gave up 4 bases; unmatched junction bases: 13. The CDR3 sequence: CASSQEVQGKGADTQYF. CDR3 bases: TGTGCCAGCAGCCAGGAGGTACAGGGGAAGGGCGCAGATACGCAGTATTTT.

The genes are TRBV24-1 and TRBJ2-2; a possible D gene is TRBD2 (6 bases). Germline V gene sequence: CDR1 KGHDR, CDR2 SFDVKD. Trimming cost V 9 bases and J 4 bases, with 8 bases left between them. This CDR3 region has 12 residues. This chain's CDR3 is CATVGGTGELFF. For the CDR3, the DNA is TGTGCCACCGTCGGGGGCACCGGGGAGCTGTTTTTT.

This clonotype was detected ten times or more. V gene TRBV7-9 combines with J gene TRBJ2-4; 7 bases fit TRBD1. The CDR3 length is 16 residues. With 5 bases clipped from V and 0 bases from J, the junction kept 7 bases outside the gene matches. Germline loops: CDR1 SEHNR, CDR2 FQNEAQ (reference sequence). CDR3 sequence (DNA): TGTGCCAGCAGCCCGAACAGGGGACCAGCCAAAAACATTCAGTACTTC. This gives the protein CASSPNRGPAKNIQYF.